This TCR beta chain was found in a study of shared clonotypes between healthy human individuals. Study results and caveats: Sampling covered nothing but blood. Tissue TCR repertoires likely differ from those found in blood.

There were no recent acute infections or vaccinations among the donors, who were healthy HIV-negative adults. All of the donors resided in Nashville, Tennessee, and each was a Caucasian adult. Trimming pared 4 bases from V and 5 bases from J, leaving 17 bases between. The germline V gene encodes CDR1 MGHRA and CDR2 YSYEKL. There are 16 residues in the CDR3. Comments on this clone: What it recognizes is unknown.

Generated by immunoSEQ multiplex PCR, the TCRdb table keeps only in-frame clones and is missing some. The top ten hold around 0.37% of the sample, which has 2 million to 3 million clones, 93% seen once. The sample consisted of naive CD4+ T cells from PBMCs. Regarding subset: CD45RA+ positively selected. The receptor comes from a man aged 18 to 30 in good health. Some clones in this sample may be carry-over from other donors' samples. The chain carries TRBV4-1 and TRBJ2-2; the D gene is possibly TRBD1 (6 bases). The CDR3 reads CASSREGGVRTGELFF. In DNA form, the CDR3 reads TGCGCCAGCAGCCGTGAAGGGGGAGTAAGAACCGGGGAGCTGTTTTTT.